This entry features one T cell receptor beta chain sequence. Which antigen it targets is not known. No base qualities exist here, and no much larger clone lies one base off it. This specimen belongs to a study of cytomegalovirus exposure and HLA in healthy donors (TCRdb year 2017). Regarding the complete study: In an earlier analysis of approximately 640 of the donors, 250 to 350 Gb of sequence data and 90 million to 120 million unique TCR beta sequences from 180 million or so T cells were reported. Several DR-DQ haplotypes were handled as single units for association and clustering, since linkage in the cohort was strong. Rather than using new phenotypic data, the later analysis identified candidate immune exposures from TCR beta sequences and from how often those sequences occurred across donors. All discovery cohort repertoires had been generated using a single sequencing platform. A later analysis re-examined previously published TCR beta repertoires from more than 550 donors and added high-resolution HLA genotyping to investigate patterns of TCR occurrence. HLA typing covered class I and class II loci at four-digit resolution. The study aimed to test whether signatures of past pathogen exposure could be identified by cataloging public T cell receptors. A later genetic analysis used genome-wide SNP genotypes for about 65% of the 666 donors, treating that subset as a discovery cohort. A separate validation cohort of roughly 130 different subjects was used in addition to the approximately 640-subject first cohort. To decide whether each TCR beta V gene segment behaved as functional or pseudogenic, an earlier analysis of some 540 of the donors relied on high-throughput TCR beta sequencing. The study profiled the T cell repertoires of around 700 subjects by immunosequencing and related them to cytomegalovirus serostatus. Alongside the repertoire data, information on donor age, sex, ethnicity and CMV serostatus was compiled. To predict cytomegalovirus infection status, the study combined high-throughput TCR immunosequencing, statistical association of individual TCRs with disease status, and machine learning. An early release that covered roughly 600 HLA-typed donors contained about 290 gigabases of sequencing data and approximately 85 million unique TCR sequences. The genetic ancestry cluster associated with self-reported Caucasian donors included about 81% of the 300 to 400 genotyped donors. Among over 350 genotyped donors of the cohort, an average of approximately 250,000 unique TCR beta nucleotide sequences were sequenced per donor, 15% to 20% of them non-productive. The number of typed donors differed by locus: roughly 620-640 for A, B, C, DRB1 and DQB1; some 540 for DQA1; around 610 for DPA1; and 400 to 480 for DPB1.

Findings and caveats that apply to the study as a whole: Presence/absence analyses assumed roughly uniform sequencing depth across donors, an assumption that may not hold. At a false discovery rate of 0.05, a later analysis linked 16,951 TCR beta sequences to specific HLA alleles. Several of the top co-occurrence clusters appeared to be linked to parvovirus B19, influenza, CMV and Epstein-Barr virus, according to a later analysis. Across donors, most TCR sequences were observed very rarely, whereas some public TCRs were present in many individuals. In both the original and validation cohorts, the classifier was reported to diagnose cytomegalovirus status with high specificity and sensitivity. Because counts were too low, some 16 rarely observed V segments, including chromosome 9 orphons, were excluded from the earlier analysis of around 590 of the donors. HLA typing was unavailable for some donors at each locus, so association tests used only the typed subset. Some IMGT-functional V segments, including TRBV6-2 and TRBV6-3, could not be told apart with the 87-base-pair reads, so those segments were excluded. In a later analysis, the rate of TCR association differed among HLA loci, with DRB1 alleles having the most associated TCRs and HLA-C alleles having the fewest. In a later analysis, most CMV-associated TCR beta chains were found to appear HLA-restricted, with HLA associations seemingly driven largely by CMV exposure. In vitro tests confirmed that three of the cytomegalovirus-associated TCR beta chains recognize cytomegalovirus antigens. This cohort had only TCR beta chains sequenced, and the lack of alpha or paired-chain data limited which features could be detected. In a later analysis, HLA-associated TCR beta chains showed more clonal expansion and lower generation probabilities than non-associated chains that were equally common. A later genetic analysis associated a missense DCLRE1C variant with V-gene and J-gene trimming of TCR beta chains, and an independent cohort replicated the association. According to the authors, the approach could potentially be generalized to other disease states and immunological phenotypes. In an earlier analysis of some 500 of the donors, most TCR beta V segments were observed in productive rearrangements about 87% or about 30% of the time, broadly matching IMGT annotations. The sequencing pipeline was judged likely to have produced a cluster of highly shared sequence variants as a technical artifact. Immune exposure information for the cohort was limited to CMV serostatus. A further reported finding was that TCR beta sequences accurately predicted the HLA-A and HLA-B alleles for most subjects in the first cohort. Assigning TCR associations to individual alleles was difficult when HLA alleles, especially DR and DQ, strongly co-occurred. In the study, around 160 TCR beta chains were listed as associated with cytomegalovirus. A later genetic analysis reported fewer N-insertions in productive TCRs among donors in an Asian-associated ancestry cluster than the 666-donor mean. Correlated functional status among segregating V segments might be attributable to linkage disequilibrium, but an unknown experimental factor could not be ruled out.

The junction shows trimming of 3 bases on V and 4 bases on J, plus 19 bases between the germline ends. CDR1 SGHTA and CDR2 FQGNSA are derived from the germline V gene. The CDR3 contains 16 residues, cysteine and phenylalanine counted. Solely the CDR3 DNA is kept, with 48 bases framed from the first base. The cohort consisted of 600 to 750 healthy bone marrow donors. All cohort members were sampled while nominally healthy, although unrecorded immune exposures were likely present. CMV serostatus was positive for around 310 and negative for about 50% of the roughly 700 cohort members, and was not recorded for this donor. Each donor provided a peripheral blood sample, and peripheral blood mononuclear cells were used for TCR beta sequencing. Genomic DNA was extracted from the blood cell samples with the Qiagen DNeasy Blood Extraction Kit. Library preparation used the immunoSEQ multiplex PCR assay. For the multiplex PCR, a mixture combining 60 forward primers for TCR Vbeta segments and 13 reverse primers for TCR Jbeta segments was used. A multiplex PCR assay on genomic DNA amplified the CDR3 region of rearranged TCR beta genes. The Illumina HiSeq System was used to sequence the amplified TCR beta libraries as 87-base-pair reads. In the source study's methods: In a later analysis, tens of millions of unique TCR beta chains were counted across the 650 to 700 repertoires, and roughly 11 million of these chains were shared by at least two donors. To remove PCR and sequencing errors, raw reads were error-corrected and collapsed into unique sequences using a nearest-neighbor algorithm that merged closely related sequences. To assign V, D and J gene segments, CDR3 sequences were aligned to IMGT reference sequences. For a sequence to be retained, a match of at least six nucleotides was required to both a V gene segment and a J gene segment. A rearrangement counted as productive if the CDR3 had no stop codons and remained in frame with V and J, and every other rearrangement counted as non-productive. CDR3 was defined by IMGT convention, running from the second conserved V-encoded cysteine to the conserved J-encoded phenylalanine. In an earlier analysis of 550 to 650 of the donors, sequences lacking an unambiguous match to a single V gene segment were excluded. In an earlier analysis of 587 of the donors, V segments were called functional above 56.7% productive rearrangements and were called segregating when the between-donor standard deviation exceeded 5%. A statistical classification framework was developed to diagnose cytomegalovirus status using the catalog of TCR beta chain sequences. In a later analysis, V and J genes were assigned by comparing TCR nucleotide sequences against IMGT/GENE-DB human TR gene sequences. In a later analysis, CDR3 sequences and most-parsimonious VDJ recombination scenarios were assigned using the TCRdist pipeline. A later analysis defined each TCR beta chain by its CDR3 amino acid sequence plus V-gene family, and excluded reads lacking a unique V-gene family. As a way to deal with suspected cross-contamination and a sequencing artifact, a later analysis dropped roughly 600 nucleotide sequences that were highly shared and had low generation probability. In a later analysis, a clonal expansion index was calculated for each public chain from normalized within-repertoire ranks of inferred template counts. A later analysis computed generation probabilities with a VDJ recombination model fitted to out-of-frame rearrangements, and checked the results against IGoR. In a later analysis, TCR-TCR, TCR-HLA and TCR-CMV co-occurrence was scored with hypergeometric tests, and a repertoire-size bias correction was applied to TCR pairs. In a later analysis, false discovery rates were estimated by permuting HLA or CMV assignments 20 times. A later analysis grouped co-occurring TCRs with DBSCAN, adding TCRdist sequence similarity when clustering within HLA-allele-positive subsets. Co-occurrence clustering excluded repertoires with fewer than 30,000 or more than 120,000 public chains, plus five with anomalous nucleotide sharing. TCRdb stores this immuneACCESS table with in-frame sequences only. Part of the clones is absent; in the studies checked, under half of the shortfall reflects unresolved V genes, and no reason is known for the rest. Clonal size and the V and J genes are those of that table, whereas D and trimming came from the DNA. Counted in this sample were about 140,000 clones; approximately 60% of them appeared once. The ten biggest clones cover approximately 1.6% of the sample.

Source material: PBMCs. The V and J genes are TRBV7-2 and TRBJ2-7, and perhaps TRBD2 as D gene, on 6 matching bases. The clonotype was recovered from a human donor in good health. The CDR3 region has the sequence CASSFTGLARPYEQYF. The DNA is as follows: TGTGCCAGCAGCTTCACCGGGCTAGCGAGGCCTTACGAGCAGTACTTC.